One and the same sample provided the 26 T cell receptor beta chains below, sequenced in a study of cytomegalovirus exposure and HLA in healthy donors. The PCR ran on 60 Vbeta and 13 Jbeta primers. Repertoires were generated with immunoSEQ multiplex PCR, while TCRdb's copy carries only in-frame clones and drops some. The sample carries approximately 190,000 clones, 75% to 80% recorded once. Sequencing was carried out using PBMCs. The receptors come from a woman in her 30s in good health and CMV-seropositive.

The chain combines TRBV27 with TRBJ1-2; D gene unclear. V was cut by 3 bases and J by 1 base, with 15 bases left in between. CDR1 is MNHEY and CDR2 is SMNVEV in the germline V gene (reference sequence). The CDR3 has 16 amino acids. CDR3 sequence (DNA): TGTGCCAGCAGTTTTGGGCCGCCTATTAATAACTATGGCTACACCTTC. Translating it yields CASSFGPPINNYGYTF.

CDR3 DNA sequence: TGTGCCAGCAGCCGAAGGGACTCCCCCCACCCTGAAGCTTTCTTT. Protein product: CASSRRDSPHPEAFF. The chain uses TRBV6-1 and TRBJ1-1; D is perhaps TRBD1 (5 bases). The CDR3 loop spans 15 amino acids. CDR1 is MNHNS, CDR2 SASEGT, per germline. V was trimmed by 6 bases and J by 6 bases, leaving 20 bases between them.

The rearrangement uses TRBV18 and TRBJ1-1; weak D call: TRBD1 (6 bases). From germline, CDR1 is KGHSH and CDR2 LQKENI. This CDR3 comprises 14 residues. Trimming pared 5 bases from V and 1 base from J, leaving 11 bases between. CDR3: CASSADSSNTEAFF. The CDR3 DNA sequence: TGTGCCAGCTCAGCGGACAGCTCGAACACTGAAGCTTTCTTT.

The chain couples TRBV7-3 to TRBJ2-7; perhaps TRBD1 as D (5 bases). Trimming pared 5 bases from V and 0 bases from J, leaving 11 bases between. This CDR3 has 14 residues. CDR1 is SGHTA and CDR2 is FQGTGA in the germline V gene. The DNA for the CDR3 is TGTGCCAGCAGCCCTATCGACAGCTCCTACGAGCAGTACTTC. Translating gives CASSPIDSSYEQYF.

V usage is TRBV2 and J usage is TRBJ2-2; 16 bases line up with TRBD2. CDR3 length: 21 amino acids. Germline values: CDR1 SNHLY, CDR2 FYNNEI. The J segment lost 0 bases and the V segment lost 6 bases, leaving 13 bases of the junction unmatched. The CDR3 here is CASSPPDPGLAGGANTGELFF. In nucleotides, the CDR3 is TGTGCCAGCAGCCCACCCGATCCGGGACTAGCGGGAGGGGCGAACACCGGGGAGCTGTTTTTT.

The chain uses TRBV9 and TRBJ1-2; D unclear. The V end lost 5 bases, the J end lost 2 bases, and 10 bases lay between the germline ends. Germline-derived CDR1 and CDR2 are SGDLS and YYNGEE. This CDR3 spans 13 amino acids. Here the CDR3 DNA reads TGTGCCAGCAGTGAAGACGGGAACTATGGCTACACCTTC. Its translation is CASSEDGNYGYTF.

The V gene is TRBV29-1, the J gene TRBJ2-6; no clear D. The V gene's germline CDR1 is SQVTM and CDR2 ANQGSEA. V was trimmed by 4 bases and J by 0 bases, leaving 10 bases between them. This CDR3 is 15 amino acids long. This CDR3 reads CSVVGGPSGANVLTF. CDR3 bases: TGCAGCGTTGTTGGCGGCCCCTCTGGGGCCAACGTCCTGACTTTC.

The chain recombines TRBV28 with TRBJ1-1, with D possibly being TRBD1 (5 bases). Per germline, CDR1 MDHEN and CDR2 SYDVKM. V lost 2 bases to trimming and J lost 5 bases, with 15 bases between them. The CDR3 runs to 15 residues. The CDR3 region is CASSLNGQGWTEAFF. CDR3 DNA: TGTGCCAGCAGTTTAAATGGGCAGGGATGGACTGAAGCTTTCTTT.

V and J are TRBV6-6 and TRBJ2-7; possibly TRBD1 for D (6 bases). The CDR3 is 12 amino acids. V lost 10 bases to trimming and J lost 1 base, with 11 bases between them. Germline V CDR1 and CDR2: MNHNY, SVGAGI (reference sequence). The CDR3 DNA sequence: TGTGCCACGCTACAGGGATCCTACGAGCAGTACTTC. It is translated as CATLQGSYEQYF.

This clone came up a few times. V and J are TRBV4-3 and TRBJ2-7, with TRBD1 identical over 7 bases. The V gene end was trimmed by 4 bases and the J gene end by 2 bases; junction bases not matched to a gene: 8. The germline CDR1 and CDR2 sequences are LGHNA and YSLEER. The CDR3 has 15 residues. The CDR3, as DNA: TGCGCCAGCAGCCGGGGGACGGGGACAGCCTACGAGCAGTACTTC. This gives the protein CASSRGTGTAYEQYF.

The gene calls are TRBV7-9 and TRBJ2-2; the D gene is possibly TRBD2 (6 bases). CDR3 length: 15 residues. The V end was cut by 4 bases, the J end by 1 base, with 10 bases between. CDR1 and CDR2 from the germline V gene are SEHNR and FQNEAQ (reference sequence). Here the CDR3 reads CASSSGLENTGELFF. CDR3 nucleotide sequence: TGTGCCAGCAGCTCGGGACTGGAGAACACCGGGGAGCTGTTTTTT.

This chain uses TRBV5-6 with TRBJ1-3, with 8 bases fitting TRBD1. The trim removed 1 base at V and 1 base at J, leaving 7 bases unmatched. The V gene's germline CDR1 is SGHDT and CDR2 YYEEEE. This CDR3 is 17 amino acids long. CDR3 DNA sequence: TGTGCCAGCAGCTTGACAGGGGGAGTTAATTCTGGAAACACCATATATTTT. Encoded protein: CASSLTGGVNSGNTIYF. Variable domain in full (rest from reference TRBV5-6 and TRBJ1-3): DAGVTQSPTHLIKTRGQQVTLRCSPKSGHDTVSWYQQALGQGPQFIFQYYEEEERQRGNFPDRFSGHQFPNYSSELNVNALLLGDSALYLCASSLTGGVNSGNTIYFGEGSWLTVV.

The chain uses TRBV15 and TRBJ2-1; TRBD2 matches 8 bases. The CDR3 has 20 residues. CDR1 and CDR2 (germline): LNHNV, YYDKDF (reference sequence). V gave up 1 base and J gave up 3 bases; unmatched junction bases: 17. CDR3 sequence (DNA): TGTGCCACCAGCAGAGCCCGGGGACTAGGGGTCTCGAAGGACTACAATGAGCAGTTCTTC. Protein sequence: CATSRARGLGVSKDYNEQFF.

The chain links TRBV18 to TRBJ1-5; 10 nucleotides align to TRBD1. The CDR3 totals 17 residues. Unmatched junction bases numbered 8, after V lost 4 bases and J lost 2 bases. Germline CDR1 and CDR2: KGHSH and LQKENI. The CDR3 loop is CASSQGGTGDGNQPQHF. The CDR3 nucleotides are TGTGCCAGCTCACAAGGGGGGACAGGGGATGGCAATCAGCCCCAGCATTTT.

V usage is TRBV2 and J usage is TRBJ2-5; possibly TRBD1 for D (5 bases). Trimming pared 10 bases from V and 3 bases from J, leaving 24 bases between. Germline CDR1 reads SNHLY; CDR2 reads FYNNEI. CDR3 size: 16 residues. CDR3 DNA sequence: TGTGCCACCTCCCTCGAAGGGGCACAACATGAAGAGACCCAGTACTTC. Its protein product is CATSLEGAQHEETQYF. The entire variable domain, with the rest obtained from reference TRBV2 and TRBJ2-5, is as follows: EPEVTQTPSHQVTQMGQEVILRCVPISNHLYFYWYRQILGQKVEFLVSFYNNEISEKSEIFDDQFSVERPDGSNFTLKIRSTKLEDSAMYFCATSLEGAQHEETQYFGPGTRLLVL.

This clone showed up just a few times. V gene TRBV14 combines with J gene TRBJ2-1; 12 bases are shared with TRBD2. After removal of 4 bases from V and 4 bases from J, the junction contained 5 bases not matched to a gene. Germline CDR1 and CDR2: SGHDN and FVKESK. This CDR3 contains 16 residues. CDR3 loop: CASSRPTSGRYNEQFF. The DNA of the CDR3 is TGTGCCAGCAGCCGGCCGACTAGCGGGAGATACAATGAGCAGTTCTTC.

This clone came up a few times. The CDR3: CASSLPGGGNQPQHF. The CDR3 nucleotides read TGTGCCAGTAGCCTCCCAGGAGGAGGGAATCAGCCCCAGCATTTT. The chain uses TRBV19 and TRBJ1-5; D is unresolved. Trimming cost V 6 bases and J 4 bases, with 16 bases left between them. The CDR3 is 15 residues long. Germline loops: CDR1 LNHDA, CDR2 SQIVND (reference sequence).

V usage is TRBV6-5 and J usage is TRBJ2-1, with D possibly matching TRBD1 (6 bases). The CDR3 runs 15 residues. V gave up 5 bases and J gave up 3 bases, with 14 bases separating them. CDR1 MNHEY and CDR2 SVGAGI come from the germline V gene. The CDR3: CASSRSPGVYNEQFF. The DNA of the CDR3 is TGTGCCAGCAGTCGTTCGCCAGGGGTCTACAATGAGCAGTTCTTC.

The chain is built from TRBV5-8 and TRBJ2-5, with 9 positions matching TRBD1. This CDR3 has 15 amino acids. With 4 bases clipped from V and 5 bases from J, the junction kept 9 bases outside the gene matches. Germline values: CDR1 SGHTS, CDR2 YDEGEE. The CDR3 DNA is TGTGCCAGCAGCAGCAGAAACAGGGGGCAGGAGACCCAGTACTTC. Its protein product is CASSSRNRGQETQYF.

The sample holds one count of this clone. The rearrangement joins TRBV6-6 to TRBJ2-1, with 7 bases aligning to TRBD2. This CDR3 spans 13 amino acids. The germline gives CDR1 MNHNY, CDR2 SVGAGI (reference sequence). Unmatched junction bases numbered 4, after V lost 4 bases and J lost 7 bases. The CDR3 DNA sequence: TGTGCCAGCAGTTCTTATAGCGGGAATGAGCAGTTCTTC. This gives the protein CASSSYSGNEQFF.

The CDR3 protein is CASSVTGYGYTF. In DNA, the CDR3 is TGTGCCAGCAGCGTGACAGGCTATGGCTACACCTTC. V gene TRBV5-6 combines with J gene TRBJ1-2; tentative D call: TRBD1 (6 bases). Germline V gives CDR1 SGHDT, CDR2 YYEEEE. The CDR3 totals 12 residues. Trimming left V 4 bases short and J 4 bases short, with 8 bases between.

The chain links TRBV11-2 to TRBJ2-5; no firm D call. The CDR3 is 14 residues long. Trimming left V 4 bases short and J 5 bases short, with 14 bases between. CDR1 SGHAT and CDR2 FQNNGV come from the germline V gene. The CDR3 is CASSSSGARETQYF. The DNA for the CDR3 is TGTGCCAGCAGCTCCTCTGGAGCGAGGGAGACCCAGTACTTC.

The rearrangement uses TRBV9 and TRBJ1-1; no clear D gene. The CDR3 runs to 14 residues. Germline CDR1 and CDR2: SGDLS and YYNGEE. Trimming removed 2 bases at V and 1 base at J, with 9 bases between. The CDR3 here is CASSVHPQNTEAFF. CDR3 DNA: TGTGCCAGCAGCGTTCACCCACAGAACACTGAAGCTTTCTTT.

This clone has just a few counts. The CDR3 region has the DNA TGTGCCAGCAGTTTAGCAGGGCCCTATGGCTACACCTTC. Amino acid sequence: CASSLAGPYGYTF. The V gene is TRBV27, the J gene TRBJ1-2; TRBD1 is a possible D gene (5 bases). Looked up from germline, CDR1 is MNHEY and CDR2 is SMNVEV (reference sequence). CDR3 length: 13 amino acids. V shed 2 bases and J shed 4 bases, with 8 bases lying between them.

The chain joins TRBV1 to TRBJ2-2; TRBD2 is taken as the D call from the table, unchecked against the DNA. TRBV1 is a documented pseudogene. The CDR3 runs to 16 residues. CDR3 amino acids: CTSSRERGSPTGELFF. For the CDR3, the DNA is TGCACCAGCAGCCGGGAGCGGGGGAGCCCCACCGGGGAGCTGTTTTTT.

This clone has more than one count but fewer than ten. Other DNA sequences within the sample encode an identical CDR3. This chain connects TRBV27 to TRBJ2-1; D unclear. Germline lookup yields CDR1 MNHEY and CDR2 SMNVEV (reference sequence). The CDR3 is 14 residues long. V lost 5 bases, J lost 0 bases, and 8 bases lay in between. The CDR3 region has the DNA TGTGCCAGCAGTCCGAGGAGCTCCTACAATGAGCAGTTCTTC. Translation gives CASSPRSSYNEQFF.